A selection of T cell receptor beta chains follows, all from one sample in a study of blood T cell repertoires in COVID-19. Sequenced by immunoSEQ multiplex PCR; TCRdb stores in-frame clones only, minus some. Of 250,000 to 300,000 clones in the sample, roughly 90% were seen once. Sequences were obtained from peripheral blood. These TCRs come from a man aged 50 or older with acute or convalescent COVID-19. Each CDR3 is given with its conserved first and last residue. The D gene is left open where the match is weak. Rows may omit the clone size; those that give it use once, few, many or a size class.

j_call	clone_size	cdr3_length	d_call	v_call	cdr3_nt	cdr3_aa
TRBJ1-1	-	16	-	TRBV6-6	TGTGCCAGCAGTCCCTCATTGACAGGCAGAAACACTGAAGCTTTCTTT	CASSPSLTGRNTEAFF
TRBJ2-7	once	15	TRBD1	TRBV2	TGTGCCAGCACCAGGGAGGACAGGGCCACCTACGAGCAGTACTTC	CASTREDRATYEQYF
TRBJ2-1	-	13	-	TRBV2	TGTGCCAGCAGTGGCGACTCCTACAATGAGCAGTTCTTC	CASSGDSYNEQFF
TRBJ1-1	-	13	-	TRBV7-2	TGTGCCAGCAGACTAAACAGGGACACTGAAGCTTTCTTT	CASRLNRDTEAFF
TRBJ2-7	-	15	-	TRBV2	TGTGCCAGCAGTGAGTGGGGCCAGGGTGGATACGAGCAGTACTTC	CASSEWGQGGYEQYF
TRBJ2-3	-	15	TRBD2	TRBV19	TGTGCCAGTAGACAGACGGGGGGGGCCGACGATACGCAGTATTTT	CASRQTGGADDTQYF
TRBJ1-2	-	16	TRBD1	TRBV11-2	TGTGCCAGCAGCGCGCACAGGGGTAAGCCTGGCTATGGCTACACCTTC	CASSAHRGKPGYGYTF
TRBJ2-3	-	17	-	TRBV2	TGTGCCAGCAGTGAAGAGGCGGGAAGACTTAGCACAGATACGCAGTATTTT	CASSEEAGRLSTDTQYF
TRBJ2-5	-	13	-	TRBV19	TGTGCCAGTAGTACGACTAGGACGGAGACCCAGTACTTC	CASSTTRTETQYF
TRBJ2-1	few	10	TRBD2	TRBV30	TGTGCCTGGGGGGAGCGGGGCTGGTTCTTC	CAWGERGWFF
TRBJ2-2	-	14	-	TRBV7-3	TGTGCCAGCAGCTTACTCGAGAGAACCGGGGAGCTGTTTTTT	CASSLLERTGELFF
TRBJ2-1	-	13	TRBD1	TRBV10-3	TGTGCCATCAAGGGGACAGGGAGCAATGAGCAGTTCTTC	CAIKGTGSNEQFF
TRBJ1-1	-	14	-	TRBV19	TGTGCCAGTAGTATAGGTCAGGGTTACACTGAAGCTTTCTTT	CASSIGQGYTEAFF
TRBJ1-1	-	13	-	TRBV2	TGTGCCAGCAGTGAAGACAGAAACACTGAAGCTTTCTTT	CASSEDRNTEAFF
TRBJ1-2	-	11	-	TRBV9	TGTGCCAGCAGCGCGAGGGTTGGCTACACCTTC	CASSARVGYTF
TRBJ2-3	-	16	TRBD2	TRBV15	TGTGCCACCAGCAGGAGGGAAGCGGGGAGCACAGATACGCAGTATTTT	CATSRREAGSTDTQYF
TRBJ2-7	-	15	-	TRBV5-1	TGCGCCAGCAGCTCACCCCGGGACACTTTCTACGAGCAGTACTTC	CASSSPRDTFYEQYF
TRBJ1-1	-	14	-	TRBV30	TGTGCCTGGAGTGTAGGGAGGGGGGGCACTGAAGCTTTCTTT	CAWSVGRGGTEAFF
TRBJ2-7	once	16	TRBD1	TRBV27	TGTGCCAGCAGTCCGAGCTATGGACAGGGCCGAGGCGAGCAGTACTTC	CASSPSYGQGRGEQYF
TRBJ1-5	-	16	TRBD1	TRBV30	TGTGCCTGGAGGGGACAGGGGACCGCTTACAATCAGCCCCAGCATTTT	CAWRGQGTAYNQPQHF
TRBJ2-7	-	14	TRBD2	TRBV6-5	TGTGCCAGCATAGGGTCTAGCGGTGCCTACGAGCAGTACTTC	CASIGSSGAYEQYF
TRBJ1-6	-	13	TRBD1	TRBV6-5	TGTGCCAGCAGGGGACAGGGAAATTCACCCCTCCACTTT	CASRGQGNSPLHF
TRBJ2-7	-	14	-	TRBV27	TGTGCCAGCAGTTGGGCACGAGGGGGAAACGAGCAGTACTTC	CASSWARGGNEQYF
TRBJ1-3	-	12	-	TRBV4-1	TGCGCCAGCAGTTTCAGGAAAGACACCATATATTTT	CASSFRKDTIYF
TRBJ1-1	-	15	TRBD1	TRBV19	TGTGCCAGTAGTATAGTTGACAGGGAGAACACTGAAGCTTTCTTT	CASSIVDRENTEAFF
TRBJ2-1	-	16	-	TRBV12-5	TGTGCTAGTGGTTTGTCTGTATTCACCGGGGGCAATGAGCAGTTCTTC	CASGLSVFTGGNEQFF
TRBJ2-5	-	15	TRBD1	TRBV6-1	TGTGCCAGCAGTGAAACTTACAGGGGGCGGGAGACCCAGTACTTC	CASSETYRGRETQYF
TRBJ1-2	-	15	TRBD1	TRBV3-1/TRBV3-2	TGTGCCAGCAGCCAAGATGGACAGGGCGCCTATGGCTACACCTTC	CASSQDGQGAYGYTF
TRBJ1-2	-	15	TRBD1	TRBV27	TGTGCCAGCAGTCCAGCTGACAGGGGGCTAGACGGCTACACCTTC	CASSPADRGLDGYTF
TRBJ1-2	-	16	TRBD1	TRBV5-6	TGTGCCAGCAGCTTCGGGGGGACAGGGAGGGAATATGGCTACACCTTC	CASSFGGTGREYGYTF
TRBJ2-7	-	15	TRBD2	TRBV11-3	TGTGCCAGCAGCTTAGCCGGGCGGGGGATCCACGAGCAGTACTTC	CASSLAGRGIHEQYF
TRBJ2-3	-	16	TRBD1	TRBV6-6	TGTGCCAGCAGTTACAGGGGGCAGGGCGGCACAGATACGCAGTATTTT	CASSYRGQGGTDTQYF
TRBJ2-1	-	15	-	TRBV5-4	TGTGCCAGCAGCTTGGCGGCAGGGTCTTACAATGAGCAGTTCTTC	CASSLAAGSYNEQFF
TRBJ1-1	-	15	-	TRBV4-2	TGTGCCAGCAGCCAAGATCGGGGGGACTACACTGAAGCTTTCTTT	CASSQDRGDYTEAFF
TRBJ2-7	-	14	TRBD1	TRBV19	TGTGCCAGTAGTATAGGACAGGGGCGCCACGAGCAGTACTTC	CASSIGQGRHEQYF
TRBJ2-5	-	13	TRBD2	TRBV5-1	TGCGCCAGCAGCCGGGAGGCGCAAGAGACCCAGTACTTC	CASSREAQETQYF
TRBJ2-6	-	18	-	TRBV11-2	TGTGCCAGCAGCAGAAATCCCGCACAGCCCTCTGGGGCCAACGTCCTGACTTTC	CASSRNPAQPSGANVLTF
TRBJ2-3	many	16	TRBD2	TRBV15	TGTGCCACCAGCGCCGATAGCGGGGGGAGCACAGATACGCAGTATTTT	CATSADSGGSTDTQYF
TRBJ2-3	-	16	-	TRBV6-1	TGTGCCAGCAGTGAAACTGGTGCGGGGCTCACAGATACGCAGTATTTT	CASSETGAGLTDTQYF
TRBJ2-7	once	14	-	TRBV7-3	TGTGCCAGCAGCGCCAGGGGTGAAGGCTACGAGCAGTACTTC	CASSARGEGYEQYF
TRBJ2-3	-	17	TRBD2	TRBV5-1	TGCGCCAGCAGCTTGGTTCTAGCGGGGACCACCACAGATACGCAGTATTTT	CASSLVLAGTTTDTQYF
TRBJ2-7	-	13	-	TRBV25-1	TGTGCCAGCAGTGAATCGGGGTCCTACGAGCAGTACTTC	CASSESGSYEQYF
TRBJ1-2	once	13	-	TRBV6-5	TGTGCCAGCAGCGGTGGGGCCGTCTATGGCTACACCTTC	CASSGGAVYGYTF
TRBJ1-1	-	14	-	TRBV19	TGTGCCAGTAGTATGACAGTCAGGGACACTGAAGCTTTCTTT	CASSMTVRDTEAFF
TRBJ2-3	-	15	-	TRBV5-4	TGTGCCAGCAGCTTGGGTGGGGGGGCTGTTGATACGCAGTATTTT	CASSLGGGAVDTQYF
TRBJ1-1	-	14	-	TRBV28	TGTGCCAGCAGTTTTAAAGGGGGTCGGGCTGAAGCTTTCTTT	CASSFKGGRAEAFF
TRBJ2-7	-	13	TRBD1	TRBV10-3	TGTGCCATCCAAAGGGACAGCTTTTACGAGCAGTACTTC	CAIQRDSFYEQYF
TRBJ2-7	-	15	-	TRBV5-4	TGTGCCAGCAGCCCTCCGGGGGACCGATCCTACGAGCAGTACTTC	CASSPPGDRSYEQYF